The 19 T cell receptor beta chains given below trace back to one sample, sequenced in a study of OX40 agonist ivuxolimab in advanced cancers. Using immunoSEQ multiplex PCR, the repertoire was profiled, and TCRdb retains in-frame clones only, with some absent. The repertoire consists of about 48,000 clones, with about 89% occurring once and the leading ten covering 12%. The specimen comprised CD4+ or CD8+ T cells sorted from blood, sampled in a trial of the OX40 agonist ivuxolimab. The receptor set was obtained from an adult with an advanced solid tumor such as melanoma, head and neck, liver or kidney cancer.

The count of this clone is one. V gene TRBV9 combines with J gene TRBJ2-6, with D hard to call. The V and J ends lost 0 bases and 0 bases respectively, with 4 bases between them. Germline-derived CDR1 and CDR2 are SGDLS and YYNGEE. The CDR3 extends over 15 amino acids. In DNA, the CDR3 is TGTGCCAGCAGCGTAGGGTCCTCTGGGGCCAACGTCCTGACTTTC. It specifies CASSVGSSGANVLTF.

The chain joins TRBV7-2 to TRBJ2-7; D unresolved. Trimming stripped 4 bases from V and 0 bases from J, with 7 bases between. The CDR3 totals 13 residues. Germline V gene sequence: CDR1 SGHTA, CDR2 FQGNSA. CDR3 DNA sequence: TGTGCCAGCAGCTCGCAAACCTCCTACGAGCAGTACTTC. The encoded protein is CASSSQTSYEQYF. Filled out from reference TRBV7-2 and TRBJ2-7, the complete variable domain reads GAGVSQSPSNKVTEKGKDVELRCDPISGHTALYWYRQSLGQGLEFLIYFQGNSAPDKSGLPSDRFSAERTGGSVSTLTIQRTQQEDSAVYLCASSSQTSYEQYFGPGTRLTVT.

This rearrangement joins TRBV7-9 to TRBJ1-2; D is uncertain. The CDR3 totals 15 residues. V lost 8 bases and J 6 bases, leaving 22 bases between the germline ends. Looked up from germline, CDR1 is SEHNR and CDR2 is FQNEAQ (reference sequence). DNA for the CDR3: TGTGCCAGCGTTGACTCGAATGATGCCGACGATGGCTACACCTTC. It encodes CASVDSNDADDGYTF.

This sequence joins TRBV11-2 and TRBJ1-1; TRBD1 matches at 8 bases. J was trimmed by 5 bases and V by 1 base; bases with no gene match: 6. Per germline, CDR1 SGHAT and CDR2 FQNNGV. This CDR3 is 15 amino acids long. DNA of the CDR3: TGTGCCAGCAGCTTAGTGACAGGGGCGGGGACTGAAGCTTTCTTT. Translation: CASSLVTGAGTEAFF.

V and J are TRBV28 and TRBJ1-1; D is unresolved. Germline CDR1 and CDR2: MDHEN and SYDVKM. The CDR3 spans 13 residues. With 6 bases removed from V and 1 base from J, the gap between germline ends came to 9 bases. The CDR3, as DNA: TGTGCCAGCAGCCTGGGGTGGAACACTGAAGCTTTCTTT. It is translated as CASSLGWNTEAFF.

As for this clone: Germline is not matched at one junction end, which may reflect a read error. The chain couples TRBV7-7 to TRBJ1-1, with D unresolved. The length of the CDR3 is 13 residues. The V gene's germline CDR1 is SSHAT and CDR2 FNYEAQ (reference sequence). In DNA, the CDR3 is TGTGCTAGCAGCCTAGGGATAGGCACTGAAGCTTTCTTT. This encodes CASSLGIGTEAFF.

The chain couples TRBV19 to TRBJ1-2, with TRBD1 matching 8 bases. The CDR3 sequence is 14 residues long. CDR1 and CDR2 from the germline V gene are LNHDA and SQIVND (reference sequence). V trimming: 5 bases; J trimming: 2 bases; junction bases outside the gene matches: 4. The CDR3 region is CASSYGTGNYGYTF. In nucleotides, the CDR3 is TGTGCCAGTAGTTACGGGACAGGCAACTATGGCTACACCTTC.

The gene calls are TRBV7-9 and TRBJ2-5; D may be TRBD2 (5 bases). V was trimmed by 3 bases and J by 9 bases, leaving 11 bases between them. The CDR3 is 12 residues long. Germline assignment: CDR1 SEHNR and CDR2 FQNEAQ (reference sequence). CDR3 nucleotide sequence: TGTGCCAGCAGCTTGAGCGGTGGGCCCCAGTACTTC. It translates to CASSLSGGPQYF.

This rearrangement joins TRBV5-6 to TRBJ2-7; D possibly corresponds to TRBD1 (6 bases). Trimming cost V 4 bases and J 10 bases, with 21 bases left between them. From germline, CDR1 is SGHDT and CDR2 YYEEEE. The CDR3 spans 14 residues. The chain's CDR3 is CASSPGTPKIKQYF. The CDR3 bases are TGTGCCAGCAGCCCCGGGACACCCAAGATCAAACAGTACTTC. Using reference TRBV5-6 and TRBJ2-7 for the parts outside the CDR3, the full variable domain is DAGVTQSPTHLIKTRGQQVTLRCSPKSGHDTVSWYQQALGQGPQFIFQYYEEEERQRGNFPDRFSGHQFPNYSSELNVNALLLGDSALYLCASSPGTPKIKQYFGPGTRLTVT.

This sequence joins TRBV29-1 and TRBJ2-3, with D hard to call. From germline, CDR1 is SQVTM and CDR2 ANQGSEA. The V and J ends lost 1 base and 1 base respectively, with 9 bases between them. CDR3 size: 14 residues. DNA for the CDR3: TGCAGCGTTGAAGGTCCCCAGGGCACAGATACGCAGTATTTT. Protein: CSVEGPQGTDTQYF.

The V call is TRBV6-1, the J call TRBJ2-7; 9 bases map to TRBD2. CDR1 MNHNS and CDR2 SASEGT come from the germline V gene. The junction had 0 bases not matched to a gene; V was cut back by 0 bases and J by 0 bases. The CDR3 has 15 residues. As DNA, the CDR3 is TGTGCCAGCAGTGAAGCTAGCGGGAGCTCCTACGAGCAGTACTTC. Amino acids: CASSEASGSSYEQYF.

J is TRBJ2-1 and V is TRBV13; perhaps TRBD2 as D (5 bases). V lost 1 base to trimming and J lost 5 bases, with 9 bases between them. The CDR3 is 14 residues long. CDR1 and CDR2 from the germline V gene are PRHDT and FYEKMQ (reference sequence). The CDR3 coding sequence is TGTGCCAGCAGCTTAGTGGGGAGTAACAATGAGCAGTTCTTC. Amino acid sequence: CASSLVGSNNEQFF. The whole variable domain, filled in from reference TRBV13 and TRBJ2-1, reads AAGVIQSPRHLIKEKRETATLKCYPIPRHDTVYWYQQGPGQDPQFLISFYEKMQSDKGSIPDRFSAQQFSDYHSELNMSSLELGDSALYFCASSLVGSNNEQFFGPGTRLTVL.

The chain links TRBV7-8 to TRBJ2-5, with D perhaps matching TRBD1 (7 bases). The ends were cut back, 2 bases at V and 3 bases at J, with 13 bases in the middle. CDR1 and CDR2 from the germline V gene are SGHVS and FQNEAQ. The CDR3 is made up of 15 amino acids. CDR3 in amino acids: CASSLWRDSKETQYF. The CDR3 nucleotides read TGTGCCAGCAGCTTATGGCGGGACAGCAAAGAGACCCAGTACTTC.

CDR3 amino acids: CASIQSTTEAFF. The CDR3 DNA sequence: TGTGCCAGCATCCAGAGCACCACTGAAGCTTTCTTT. The rearrangement uses TRBV6-6 and TRBJ1-1; D gene ambiguous. Trimming removed 7 bases at V and 4 bases at J, with 10 bases between. The length of the CDR3 is 12 residues. CDR1 and CDR2 (germline): MNHNY, SVGAGI (reference sequence).

This clone was detected a few times. The chain carries TRBV7-9 and TRBJ1-5; tentatively, D is TRBD1 (6 bases). The V and J ends lost 4 bases and 4 bases respectively, with 8 bases between them. The germline gives CDR1 SEHNR, CDR2 FQNEAQ (reference sequence). The CDR3 has 13 amino acids. CDR3 sequence reads: CASSSTGNQPQHF. The CDR3 DNA sequence: TGTGCCAGCAGCTCGACAGGAAATCAGCCCCAGCATTTT.

CDR3 DNA: TGCGCCAGCAGCTTGCTGGGTCCCTTAGCTTTCTTT. It is translated as CASSLLGPLAFF. This sequence joins TRBV5-1 and TRBJ1-1, with D hard to call. The CDR3 length is 12 residues. V lost 1 base and J 10 bases, leaving 11 bases between the germline ends. The germline gives CDR1 SGHRS, CDR2 YFSETQ.

The chain uses TRBV6-6 and TRBJ2-7, with D tentatively TRBD1 or TRBD2 (5 bases each). The V end lost 1 base, the J end lost 2 bases, and 9 bases lay between the germline ends. The CDR3 is 14 residues long. Germline V gene lookup returns CDR1 MNHNY and CDR2 SVGAGI (reference sequence). The CDR3 DNA reads as TGTGCCAGCAGTTACTTTCGGGGCACCTACGAGCAGTACTTC. It specifies CASSYFRGTYEQYF.

The chain carries TRBV15 and TRBJ2-6; tentative D call: TRBD1 (6 bases). The CDR3 runs to 16 residues. V lost 0 bases and J lost 4, with 10 bases in between. Germline V gene data show CDR1 as LNHNV and CDR2 as YYDKDF (reference sequence). The CDR3: CATSRDTGSGANVLTF. As DNA, the CDR3 is TGTGCCACCAGCAGAGATACAGGGTCCGGGGCCAACGTCCTGACTTTC.

As for this clone: This sample also contains other DNA sequences that code for the same CDR3. V gene TRBV4-3 combines with J gene TRBJ2-3, with TRBD2 matching over 7 bases. Germline V gene data show CDR1 as LGHNA and CDR2 as YSLEER. The CDR3 has 15 amino acids. V was clipped by 0 bases and J by 5 bases; unmatched bases: 5. CDR3: CASSQEPAGVDTQYF. CDR3 DNA sequence: TGCGCCAGCAGCCAAGAACCGGCGGGGGTAGATACGCAGTATTTT.